One sample yielded the 23 T cell receptor beta chains listed below, sequenced in a study of T cells in localized non-small cell lung cancer. Here immunoSEQ multiplex PCR was the method, and the copy in TCRdb shows in-frame clones only, minus some. Of approximately 63,000 clones in the sample, roughly 90% were seen once. Sequenced material: peripheral blood, taken before any cancer treatment. The source of these receptors is a man aged 35-69 years with stage I squamous cell lung carcinoma.

The rearrangement uses TRBV27 and TRBJ2-2; TRBD2 agrees at 13 bases. Germline CDR1 is MNHEY and CDR2 is SMNVEV (reference sequence). V lost 2 bases and J lost 0; bases outside the gene matches: 3. The CDR3 is made up of 18 amino acids. CDR3 region: CASSLGLAGASNTGELFF. The CDR3, as DNA: TGTGCCAGCAGTTTAGGACTAGCGGGAGCCTCGAACACCGGGGAGCTGTTTTTT.

The V call is TRBV28, the J call TRBJ2-7; D unresolved. The CDR3 is 18 residues long. Trimming removed 6 bases from V and 3 bases from J, with 27 bases in between. Germline V gene lookup returns CDR1 MDHEN and CDR2 SYDVKM. The DNA of the CDR3 is TGTGCCAGCAGCATAGGGAATCGCAGTTGGGGAAGAGGCTACGAGCAGTACTTC. Protein product: CASSIGNRSWGRGYEQYF.

The CDR3 loop is CASSEETYYTF. The DNA of the CDR3 is TGTGCCAGCAGTGAGGAGACCTACTACACCTTC. This sequence joins TRBV2 and TRBJ1-2; D gene ambiguous. This CDR3 contains 11 residues. Germline CDR1 and CDR2: SNHLY and FYNNEI. The V end was cut by 3 bases, the J end by 10 bases, with 9 bases between. The full variable domain, its missing parts supplied by reference TRBV2 and TRBJ1-2, is EPEVTQTPSHQVTQMGQEVILRCVPISNHLYFYWYRQILGQKVEFLVSFYNNEISEKSEIFDDQFSVERPDGSNFTLKIRSTKLEDSAMYFCASSEETYYTFGSGTRLTVV.

V usage is TRBV7-2 and J usage is TRBJ2-7; D is undetermined. The germline V gene encodes CDR1 SGHTA and CDR2 FQGNSA. Trimming stripped 1 base from V and 3 bases from J, with 4 bases between. The CDR3 contains 12 residues. The CDR3 DNA is TGTGCCAGCAGCTTAGTCGGCTACGAGCAGTACTTC. Translation: CASSLVGYEQYF.

The chain is built from TRBV5-4 and TRBJ1-1; TRBD1 aligns across 7 bases. The CDR3 extends over 14 amino acids. The V gene's germline CDR1 is SGHNT and CDR2 YYREEE (reference sequence). Losses at the gene ends were 4 bases for V and 5 bases for J; bases not matched to a gene: 8. This chain's CDR3 is CASSGTGTVTEAFF. The CDR3, as DNA: TGTGCCAGCAGCGGAACCGGGACAGTGACTGAAGCTTTCTTT.

V usage is TRBV6-5 and J usage is TRBJ2-7, with a possible D match to TRBD2 (5 bases). The ends were cut back, 2 bases at V and 2 bases at J, with 7 bases in the middle. Germline CDR1 is MNHEY and CDR2 is SVGAGI. The CDR3 sequence is 13 residues long. The CDR3 is CASSYGSTYEQYF. Written as DNA, the CDR3 is TGTGCCAGCAGTTACGGGAGTACCTACGAGCAGTACTTC.

The chain employs TRBV11-2 and TRBJ2-3; D is unresolved. Germline V lookup: CDR1 SGHAT, CDR2 FQNNGV. CDR3 length: 12 amino acids. V lost 5 bases and J 4 bases, leaving 7 bases between the germline ends. The CDR3 DNA follows: TGTGCCAGCAGCCCGACTGCAGATACGCAGTATTTT. This codes for CASSPTADTQYF.

The count of this clone is one. This chain links TRBV5-4 with TRBJ2-2; D unclear. Germline CDR1 and CDR2: SGHNT and YYREEE (reference sequence). The CDR3 runs 14 residues. V lost 2 bases, J lost 3 bases, and 8 bases lay in between. The CDR3: CASSLGQDTGELFF. CDR3 nucleotide sequence: TGTGCCAGCAGCTTAGGGCAGGACACCGGGGAGCTGTTTTTT.

This clone showed up just once. The chain is built from TRBV18 and TRBJ1-2; unclear D gene. The CDR3 is made up of 11 amino acids. With 4 bases removed from V and 6 bases from J, the gap between germline ends came to 6 bases. Germline V gene sequence: CDR1 KGHSH, CDR2 LQKENI. In DNA, the CDR3 is TGTGCCAGCTCACGGAGTGATGGCTACACCTTC. This translates into CASSRSDGYTF.

The rearrangement joins TRBV11-1 to TRBJ2-1; TRBD2 matches at 7 bases. This CDR3 is 12 amino acids long. The junction had 2 bases not matched to a gene; V was cut back by 6 bases and J by 6 bases. Germline loops: CDR1 SGHAT, CDR2 FQDESV (reference sequence). As DNA, the CDR3 is TGTGCCAGCAGTTGGACTAGCAATGAGCAGTTCTTC. Translation: CASSWTSNEQFF.

This chain joins TRBV10-1 and TRBJ2-2, with TRBD1 matching over 7 bases. The CDR3 extends over 16 amino acids. Germline V lookup: CDR1 WNHNN, CDR2 SYGVQD (reference sequence). V shed 3 bases and J 2 bases; nucleotides not matched to a gene: 6. The CDR3 coding sequence is TGCGCCAGCAGTGATACCAGGGGGTCCAACACCGGGGAGCTGTTTTTT. Amino acids: CASSDTRGSNTGELFF.

The chain combines TRBV7-3 with TRBJ2-3; no clear D gene. This CDR3 contains 15 residues. Per the germline V gene, CDR1 is SGHTA and CDR2 is FQGTGA. The ends were cut back, 2 bases at V and 0 bases at J, with 9 bases in the middle. The CDR3 region has the DNA TGTGCCAGCAGCTTACTCAGATCTAGCACAGATACGCAGTATTTT. Protein product: CASSLLRSSTDTQYF.

The V call is TRBV2, the J call TRBJ1-4, with D tentatively TRBD1 (6 bases). Germline CDR1 is SNHLY and CDR2 is FYNNEI. V lost 6 bases and J 8 bases, leaving 10 bases between the germline ends. The CDR3 spans 12 residues. CDR3 amino acids: CASRVDSEKLFF. CDR3 DNA: TGTGCCAGCAGGGTGGACAGCGAAAAACTGTTTTTT.

The CDR3: CASSLGRGSANYGYTF. CDR3 sequence (DNA): TGTGCCAGCAGTTTGGGCAGGGGATCAGCTAACTATGGCTACACCTTC. The genes are TRBV28 and TRBJ1-2, with D maybe TRBD1 (6 bases). V shed 3 bases and J shed 0 bases, with 14 bases lying between them. Germline V lookup: CDR1 MDHEN, CDR2 SYDVKM. The CDR3 totals 16 residues.

This chain connects TRBV6-1 to TRBJ2-7; 7 bases map to TRBD2. This CDR3 is 14 amino acids long. The germline V gene encodes CDR1 MNHNS and CDR2 SASEGT. With 7 bases clipped from V and 2 bases from J, the junction kept 8 bases outside the gene matches. The CDR3 loop is CASTNSGSPYEQYF. In DNA form, the CDR3 reads TGTGCCAGCACAAATAGCGGGTCCCCCTACGAGCAGTACTTC.

The rearrangement links TRBV2 to TRBJ2-3; 9 nucleotides match TRBD2. The V segment lost 8 bases and the J segment 4 bases; nucleotides outside the gene matches: 7. This CDR3 is 14 amino acids long. Germline V gene lookup returns CDR1 SNHLY and CDR2 FYNNEI. The CDR3 sequence: CASRGSGSPDTQYF. The CDR3 coding sequence is TGTGCCAGCCGGGGTAGCGGGAGTCCAGATACGCAGTATTTT.

V usage is TRBV4-3 and J usage is TRBJ2-3; D possibly corresponds to TRBD2 (6 bases). The V gene lost 1 base and the J gene lost 0 bases, with 17 bases spanning the gap. The CDR3 sequence is 18 residues long. The germline V gene encodes CDR1 LGHNA and CDR2 YSLEER. CDR3 DNA sequence: TGCGCCAGCAGCCAAGGCGCGGCTAGCGTTCATAGCACAGATACGCAGTATTTT. Translated: CASSQGAASVHSTDTQYF.

The chain couples TRBV19 to TRBJ1-1; D is undetermined. V gave up 6 bases and J gave up 3 bases, with 8 bases separating them. In germline, CDR1 is LNHDA, CDR2 SQIVND (reference sequence). The CDR3 runs to 12 residues. CDR3 in amino acids: CASSLRDTEAFF. As DNA, the CDR3 is TGTGCCAGTAGCCTCCGTGACACTGAAGCTTTCTTT.

The chain recombines TRBV28 with TRBJ1-1; TRBD1 aligns across 7 bases. Trimming cost V 7 bases and J 1 base; bases outside gene matches: 9. The germline gives CDR1 MDHEN, CDR2 SYDVKM. This CDR3 region has 15 residues. CDR3 protein: CASTLGDRANTEAFF. The CDR3 DNA is TGTGCCAGCACCCTAGGCGACAGGGCGAACACTGAAGCTTTCTTT. The whole variable domain, remainder taken from reference TRBV28 and TRBJ1-1, is DVKVTQSSRYLVKRTGEKVFLECVQDMDHENMFWYRQDPGLGLRLIYFSYDVKMKEKGDIPEGYSVSREKKERFSLILESASTNQTSMYLCASTLGDRANTEAFFGQGTRLTVV.

V usage is TRBV7-6 and J usage is TRBJ1-3; D remains ambiguous. Germline CDR1 and CDR2: SGHVS and FNYEAQ. Trimming removed 0 bases from V and 4 bases from J, with 10 bases in between. The CDR3 loop spans 15 amino acids. CDR3: CASSLADSFGNTIYF. The CDR3 DNA reads TGTGCCAGCAGCTTAGCGGATTCCTTCGGAAACACCATATATTTT.

The CDR3 DNA sequence: TGTGCCAGTAGTTCCAGAGTCGTAGATACGCAGTATTTT. Amino acid sequence: CASSSRVVDTQYF. This chain links TRBV19 with TRBJ2-3; unclear D gene. Germline CDR1 is LNHDA and CDR2 is SQIVND (reference sequence). V was pared by 5 bases and J by 5 bases, with 11 bases between. This CDR3 has 13 residues.

V is TRBV7-2 and J is TRBJ2-1, with a weak D call TRBD2 (6 bases). The CDR3 is 15 residues long. Germline lookup yields CDR1 SGHTA and CDR2 FQGNSA. V shed 5 bases and J shed 5 bases, with 16 bases lying between them. The CDR3 DNA sequence: TGTGCCAGCAGCGTCTTAGCGGACCCAGACAATGAGCAGTTCTTC. Protein product: CASSVLADPDNEQFF.

This clone was observed a handful of times. The J gene is TRBJ1-1, the V gene TRBV30; D unresolved. This CDR3 contains 13 residues. Deletions cut 4 bases from V and 0 bases from J, with 9 bases between. CDR1 GTSNPN and CDR2 SVGIG come from the germline V gene (reference sequence). The DNA for the CDR3 is TGTGCCTGGATTCGGGATGTGAACACTGAAGCTTTCTTT. Translated: CAWIRDVNTEAFF.